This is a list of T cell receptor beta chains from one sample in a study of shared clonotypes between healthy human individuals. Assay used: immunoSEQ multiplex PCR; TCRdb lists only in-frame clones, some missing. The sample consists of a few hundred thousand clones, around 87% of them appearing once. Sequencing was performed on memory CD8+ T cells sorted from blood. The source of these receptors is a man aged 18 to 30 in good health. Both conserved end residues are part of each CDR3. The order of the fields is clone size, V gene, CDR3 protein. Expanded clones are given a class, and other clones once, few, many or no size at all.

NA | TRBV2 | CASSLHLGEITDTQYF
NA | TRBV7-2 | CASKSSGIADYGYTF
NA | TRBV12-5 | CASGLSGSGHSYNEQFF
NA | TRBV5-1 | CASSLGILEKLFF
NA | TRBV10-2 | CASSEVPGEQYF
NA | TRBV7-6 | CASSLDGHEQYF
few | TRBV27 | CASSLQGSVNTEAFF
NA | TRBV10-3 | CAITDGSNQPQHF
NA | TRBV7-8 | CASSLGGQGYNTDTQYF
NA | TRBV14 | CASRRTGNYGYTF
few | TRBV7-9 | CASSLPSETSGVQETQYF
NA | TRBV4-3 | CASSQGVEREQYF
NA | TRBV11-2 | CASGVELFF
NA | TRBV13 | CASSLGAQDEQYF